These 7 T cell receptor beta chains were sequenced from one sample in a study of cytomegalovirus exposure and HLA in healthy donors. The primer mix had 60 Vbeta and 13 Jbeta primers. Repertoires were generated with immunoSEQ multiplex PCR, while TCRdb's copy carries only in-frame clones and drops some. The sample includes some 130,000 clones, approximately 74% of them seen just once. Sequencing was carried out using PBMCs. Receptors originate from a male donor in good health and CMV-seronegative.

The rearrangement uses TRBV7-2 and TRBJ2-1; perhaps TRBD2 as D (6 bases). The CDR3 extends over 16 amino acids. The germline CDR1 and CDR2 sequences are SGHTA and FQGNSA. Trimming shortened V by 1 base and J by 1 base, and 11 bases separated the two germline ends. The DNA for the CDR3 is TGTGCCAGCAGCTTAGAACTAGCCCTGTCCTACAATGAGCAGTTCTTC. Translation gives CASSLELALSYNEQFF.

The V and J genes are TRBV4-3 and TRBJ2-7; 12 bases fit TRBD1. The CDR3 extends over 16 amino acids. J was trimmed by 7 bases and V by 2 bases; bases with no gene match: 9. Germline V CDR1 and CDR2: LGHNA, YSLEER. The DNA for the CDR3 is TGCGCCAGCAGCCAATTCCTGGGACAGGGGGCGCGGGAGCAGTACTTC. Translated: CASSQFLGQGAREQYF.

The chain links TRBV4-2 to TRBJ2-3; 7 bases map to TRBD2. The CDR3 is made up of 18 amino acids. Germline-derived CDR1 and CDR2 are LGHNA and YNFKEQ. The J segment lost 0 bases and the V segment lost 5 bases, leaving 14 bases of the junction unmatched. CDR3 DNA: TGTGCCAGCAGCGAGGCAACTAGCGTGGTTCTCAGCACAGATACGCAGTATTTT. Protein product: CASSEATSVVLSTDTQYF.

The chain recombines TRBV11-2 with TRBJ2-5, with TRBD2 identical over 7 bases. The V segment lost 5 bases and the J segment 1 base; nucleotides outside the gene matches: 7. CDR3 length equals 15 residues. The germline V gene encodes CDR1 SGHAT and CDR2 FQNNGV. CDR3 coding DNA: TGTGCCAGCAGCCCGATGGGGGGGAGCCAAGAGACCCAGTACTTC. It yields the protein CASSPMGGSQETQYF.

The chain recombines TRBV19 with TRBJ1-2, with TRBD1 matching over 9 bases. Germline CDR1 is LNHDA and CDR2 is SQIVND (reference sequence). Unmatched junction bases numbered 5, after V lost 10 bases and J lost 2 bases. CDR3 length equals 13 residues. This CDR3 reads CATYRGLNYGYTF. The CDR3 DNA sequence: TGTGCCACCTACAGGGGGCTGAACTATGGCTACACCTTC. Supplemented by reference TRBV19 and TRBJ1-2, the full variable domain reads DGGITQSPKYLFRKEGQNVTLSCEQNLNHDAMYWYRQDPGQGLRLIYYSQIVNDFQKGDIAEGYSVSREKKESFPLTVTSAQKNPTAFYLCATYRGLNYGYTFGSGTRLTVV.

This clone was found a few times. This chain uses TRBV19 with TRBJ1-2; TRBD1 agrees at 9 bases. CDR3 size: 14 residues. With 4 bases clipped from V and 3 bases from J, the junction kept 3 bases outside the gene matches. Germline V CDR1 and CDR2: LNHDA, SQIVND (reference sequence). The CDR3 DNA sequence: TGTGCCAGTAGTAATTGGACAGGGGACTATGGCTACACCTTC. Its translation is CASSNWTGDYGYTF.

This clone was observed a handful of times. The J gene is TRBJ2-7, the V gene TRBV28, with 13 bases identical to TRBD2. The CDR3 is 16 residues long. The V segment lost 6 bases and the J segment 2 bases; nucleotides outside the gene matches: 7. CDR1 and CDR2 from the germline V gene are MDHEN and SYDVKM. DNA for the CDR3: TGTGCCAGCAGCGAACTAGCGGGGGGGCCCACCTACGAGCAGTACTTC. Translating it yields CASSELAGGPTYEQYF.